The 22 T cell receptor beta chains below were found in one sample sequenced in a study of OX40 agonist ivuxolimab in advanced cancers. Method: immunoSEQ multiplex PCR; TCRdb's copy keeps in-frame clones and lacks some. The repertoire includes 55,000 to 70,000 clones, around 83% of them detected once, and around 1.4% sits in the top ten. The sample was CD4+ or CD8+ T cells sorted from blood, taken in a trial of the OX40 agonist ivuxolimab. These receptors all come from an adult with an advanced solid tumor such as melanoma, head and neck, liver or kidney cancer.

This clone occurred a few times. V gene TRBV6-4 combines with J gene TRBJ1-1; D uncertain. The CDR3 covers 16 residues. Trimming took off 0 bases at V and 1 base at J, with 12 bases between the two ends. Germline CDR1 reads MRHNA; CDR2 reads SNTAGT. CDR3 amino acids: CASSDSTRRGNTEAFF. The CDR3 nucleotides read TGTGCCAGCAGTGACTCTACTAGACGGGGGAACACTGAAGCTTTCTTT.

The V call is TRBV20-1, the J call TRBJ2-5; D unclear. V gave up 3 bases and J gave up 2 bases, with 4 bases separating them. The CDR3 loop spans 11 amino acids. In germline, CDR1 is DFQATT, CDR2 SNEGSKA (reference sequence). The CDR3 spells CSASSQETQYF. CDR3 bases: TGCAGTGCTAGCTCTCAAGAGACCCAGTACTTC.

The J gene is TRBJ2-5, the V gene TRBV9; TRBD1 matches 7 bases. Trimming removed 0 bases from V and 4 bases from J; junction bases left unmatched: 6. Germline assignment: CDR1 SGDLS and CDR2 YYNGEE. The CDR3 length is 15 residues. Here the CDR3 DNA reads TGTGCCAGCAGCGTAGGAGGGACAGCTAGAGAGACCCAGTACTTC. Translating it yields CASSVGGTARETQYF.

The chain employs TRBV6-5 and TRBJ1-4; D ambiguous. Germline V gene lookup returns CDR1 MNHEY and CDR2 SVGAGI. The CDR3 loop spans 14 amino acids. The ends were cut back, 4 bases at V and 5 bases at J, with 11 bases in the middle. As DNA, the CDR3 is TGTGCCAGCAGTTCCCCCGTCGGGAATGAAAAACTGTTTTTT. Residues: CASSSPVGNEKLFF.

V usage is TRBV14 and J usage is TRBJ1-6; D is possibly TRBD1 (6 bases). The CDR3 sequence is 17 residues long. Trimming stripped 0 bases from V and 0 bases from J, with 9 bases between. Germline lookup yields CDR1 SGHDN and CDR2 FVKESK. The CDR3 region has the DNA TGTGCCAGCAGCCAAGATCGGACAGACTCCTATAATTCACCCCTCCACTTT. It yields the protein CASSQDRTDSYNSPLHF.

The chain joins TRBV6-5 to TRBJ1-5; possible D gene TRBD1, 6 bases. V lost 0 bases, J lost 2 bases, and 11 bases lay in between. This CDR3 has 16 residues. Germline CDR1 and CDR2: MNHEY and SVGAGI. The CDR3 loop is CASSYSPDSRNQPQHF. The DNA of the CDR3 is TGTGCCAGCAGTTACTCCCCGGACAGCCGCAATCAGCCCCAGCATTTT.

This clone came up once. The chain links TRBV7-2 to TRBJ1-4, with 9 nucleotides matching TRBD1. Losses at the gene ends were 1 base for V and 7 bases for J; bases not matched to a gene: 7. The CDR3 runs to 16 residues. Germline values: CDR1 SGHTA, CDR2 FQGNSA. CDR3 in DNA: TGTGCCAGCAGCTTAGACGGAACAGGGGGCGGTGAAAAACTGTTTTTT. As protein: CASSLDGTGGGEKLFF.

The gene calls are TRBV19 and TRBJ1-6, with D tentatively TRBD1 (6 bases). Germline V gene lookup returns CDR1 LNHDA and CDR2 SQIVND (reference sequence). V was cut by 3 bases and J by 4 bases, with 19 bases left in between. The CDR3 is made up of 18 amino acids. In DNA form, the CDR3 reads TGTGCCAGTAGTATTACAAGGGGGGACCCCTTTTATAATTCACCCCTCCACTTT. Encoded protein: CASSITRGDPFYNSPLHF. Looking up the rest from reference TRBV19 and TRBJ1-6 gives the full variable domain: DGGITQSPKYLFRKEGQNVTLSCEQNLNHDAMYWYRQDPGQGLRLIYYSQIVNDFQKGDIAEGYSVSREKKESFPLTVTSAQKNPTAFYLCASSITRGDPFYNSPLHFGNGTRLTVT.

The V gene is TRBV2, the J gene TRBJ2-7; possibly TRBD1 for D (6 bases). V was clipped by 6 bases and J by 0 bases, with 12 bases between them. CDR3 length: 14 residues. The germline V gene has CDR1 SNHLY and CDR2 FYNNEI. CDR3 sequence: CASSGDTTSYEQYF. The DNA of the CDR3 is TGTGCCAGCAGCGGGGACACGACCTCCTACGAGCAGTACTTC. Supplemented by reference TRBV2 and TRBJ2-7, the full variable domain reads EPEVTQTPSHQVTQMGQEVILRCVPISNHLYFYWYRQILGQKVEFLVSFYNNEISEKSEIFDDQFSVERPDGSNFTLKIRSTKLEDSAMYFCASSGDTTSYEQYFGPGTRLTVT.

V usage is TRBV6-1 and J usage is TRBJ1-5; no clear D. V was shortened by 7 bases and J by 0 bases, with 10 bases between the two germline ends. The CDR3 is made up of 14 amino acids. Germline V lookup: CDR1 MNHNS, CDR2 SASEGT. CDR3 in amino acids: CASNNGYSNQPQHF. The CDR3 DNA is TGTGCCAGCAATAATGGGTATAGCAATCAGCCCCAGCATTTT.

This clone was counted between two and nine times. The chain is built from TRBV6-5 and TRBJ1-2, with D hard to call. Per the germline V gene, CDR1 is MNHEY and CDR2 is SVGAGI. V was clipped by 8 bases and J by 7 bases, with 14 bases between them. This CDR3 comprises 12 residues. The CDR3 region has the DNA TGTGCCAGCCGGAGGCCTCAAGCTGGCTACACCTTC. Its translation: CASRRPQAGYTF.

V is TRBV25-1 and J is TRBJ2-5; 9 bases agree with TRBD1. V lost 4 bases to trimming and J lost 8 bases; unmatched junction nucleotides: 11. The CDR3 length is 15 residues. Germline-derived CDR1 and CDR2 are MGHDK and SYGVNS. The CDR3 DNA reads TGTGCCAGCAGTGGAAATTTGGGACAGGGATTTACCCAGTACTTC. It translates to CASSGNLGQGFTQYF.

This clone appeared a single time. The chain uses TRBV21-1 and TRBJ2-7; TRBD1, as called in the table, went unchecked against the DNA. TRBV21-1 is a documented pseudogene. The CDR3 covers 15 residues. In nucleotides, the CDR3 is TGTGCCAGCAGCTACAGGGAACGGGGCTCCTACGAGCAGTACTTC. It encodes CASSYRERGSYEQYF.

This chain connects TRBV6-5 to TRBJ1-2; no clear D gene. CDR3 length: 13 amino acids. V dropped 5 bases and J dropped 7 bases, with 14 bases sitting between them. In germline, CDR1 is MNHEY, CDR2 SVGAGI. The CDR3 reads CASSRTGNPGYTF. In nucleotides, the CDR3 is TGTGCCAGCAGTCGGACGGGAAACCCTGGCTACACCTTC.

On this clone: In the same sample, other DNA sequences code for this CDR3. The V gene is TRBV6-6, the J gene TRBJ2-6, with a possible D match to TRBD1 (5 bases). This CDR3 is 15 amino acids long. The germline V gene encodes CDR1 MNHNY and CDR2 SVGAGI (reference sequence). With 7 bases removed from V and 1 base from J, the gap between germline ends came to 11 bases. The CDR3 nucleotides are TGTGCCAGCAACACAGGCGGATCTGGGGCCAACGTCCTGACTTTC. It yields the protein CASNTGGSGANVLTF.

The chain is built from TRBV19 and TRBJ2-1; the D gene is possibly TRBD2 (6 bases). There are 18 residues in the CDR3. Germline V CDR1 and CDR2: LNHDA, SQIVND (reference sequence). Trimming pared 2 bases from V and 0 bases from J, leaving 17 bases between. The CDR3 DNA is TGTGCCAGTAGTATACCCCTAGCTAGCGCCCTCTCCTACAATGAGCAGTTCTTC. Translation gives CASSIPLASALSYNEQFF.

This clone was detected a few times. The chain combines TRBV10-3 with TRBJ2-5; 9 bases match TRBD2. Germline trimming cut 6 bases from V and 5 bases from J; bases unmatched to any gene: 1. The CDR3 is made up of 12 amino acids. Germline lookup yields CDR1 ENHRY and CDR2 SYGVKD. CDR3 sequence (DNA): TGTGCCATCAGCGCGGGGGGGGAGACCCAGTACTTC. Its translation is CAISAGGETQYF.

This chain joins TRBV6-1 and TRBJ2-1; TRBD1 matches 8 bases. The CDR3 sequence is 16 residues long. Trimming removed 0 bases from V and 4 bases from J; junction bases left unmatched: 5. Germline lookup yields CDR1 MNHNS and CDR2 SASEGT. The CDR3 bases are TGTGCCAGCAGTGAAGCTGTAGGACAGGGATACAATGAGCAGTTCTTC. It codes for CASSEAVGQGYNEQFF.

The CDR3 DNA follows: TGTGCCACCAGCCCTGGACAGGGAGGCGTCACCGGGGAGCTGTTTTTT. This codes for CATSPGQGGVTGELFF. The gene calls are TRBV15 and TRBJ2-2; 8 nucleotides match TRBD1. Per germline, CDR1 LNHNV and CDR2 YYDKDF (reference sequence). The CDR3 runs to 16 residues. The junction had 9 bases not matched to a gene; V was cut back by 5 bases and J by 4 bases.

This chain uses TRBV6-1 with TRBJ1-5, with 11 nucleotides matching TRBD1. The germline V gene encodes CDR1 MNHNS and CDR2 SASEGT. CDR3 length: 15 residues. Trimming removed 5 bases from V and 6 bases from J; junction bases left unmatched: 6. CDR3 in amino acids: CASSFGTGGGQPQHF. The CDR3 DNA sequence: TGTGCCAGCAGTTTCGGGACAGGGGGAGGTCAGCCCCAGCATTTT.

This chain's CDR3 is CASSLYGGGADEQFF. CDR3 nucleotides: TGTGCCAGCAGCTTATACGGCGGGGGGGCGGATGAGCAGTTCTTC. The V call is TRBV7-7, the J call TRBJ2-1; 9 bases are a match to TRBD2. Germline-derived CDR1 and CDR2 are SSHAT and FNYEAQ (reference sequence). With V trimmed by 2 bases and J by 8 bases, 7 bases remained unmatched. This CDR3 is 15 amino acids long.

The chain joins TRBV5-1 to TRBJ2-1; perhaps D is TRBD1 or TRBD2 (5 bases each). Trimming took 1 base from V and 6 from J, leaving 14 bases between them. The CDR3 spans 15 residues. Germline V gene lookup returns CDR1 SGHRS and CDR2 YFSETQ. The CDR3 spells CASSLNGDPTNEQFF. CDR3 bases: TGCGCCAGCAGCTTGAACGGGGACCCGACCAATGAGCAGTTCTTC.